This T cell receptor (beta chain) appears in the sequencing data of a study of blood T cell repertoires in COVID-19. V was trimmed by 2 bases and J by 4 bases, leaving 8 bases between them. The length of the CDR3 is 13 residues. Germline CDR1 is MDHEN and CDR2 is SYDVKM. Profiled with immunoSEQ multiplex PCR; TCRdb holds only in-frame clones, not every one. This table holds 90,000 to 150,000 clones, 85% to 90% found once. The source material was peripheral blood. The clonotype originates from a man aged 55 to 69 with acute or convalescent COVID-19. This chain uses TRBV28 with TRBJ1-2, with a tentative D call TRBD1 (5 bases). The CDR3: CASSLQGLYGYTF. The CDR3 DNA is TGTGCCAGCAGTTTACAGGGACTCTATGGCTACACCTTC.